This entry features one T cell receptor (beta chain) sequence. No antigen is known for it. The data originate from a study of OX40 agonist ivuxolimab in advanced cancers. Study observations and caveats: The specificity for antigen of the expanded peripheral T cells was not determined. Relative to CD4+ cells, CD8+ T cells on average had more expanded clones.

The assay was immunoSEQ multiplex PCR, and TCRdb's table has in-frame clones only and misses some. The repertoire holds under 90,000 clones, with approximately 89% as singletons. CDR3 length equals 17 residues. Germline CDR1 is MNHNS and CDR2 is SASEGT. The junction had 11 bases not matched to a gene; V was cut back by 3 bases and J by 3 bases. The sequences come from CD4+ or CD8+ T cells sorted from blood, collected in a trial of the OX40 agonist ivuxolimab. The V gene is TRBV6-1, the J gene TRBJ2-7; 10 positions agree with TRBD1. This receptor was obtained from an adult with an advanced solid tumor such as melanoma, head and neck, liver or kidney cancer. CDR3 sequence: CASSDFSDRGKIYEQYF. As DNA, the CDR3 is TGTGCCAGCAGTGACTTCTCGGACAGGGGGAAAATCTACGAGCAGTACTTC.